This T cell receptor (beta chain) is from a study of brain T cells in children with intractable seizures. J was trimmed by 4 bases and V by 2 bases; bases with no gene match: 8. CDR3 size: 16 residues. Per germline, CDR1 SGHTA and CDR2 FQGTGA. Only in-frame clones appear in the TCRdb table, and some are missing; sequencing was by immunoSEQ multiplex PCR. Seen here are 340,000 or so clones, 93% observed once, and the top ten hold 5.7%. This clone is a singleton in its sample. The time point here: blood from clinic visit 5 months post-surgery; TSC patient then seizure free. V usage is TRBV7-3 and J usage is TRBJ2-1; TRBD2 matches 7 bases. This TCR was sampled from a boy younger than two with tuberous sclerosis and intractable seizures. Sequencing used peripheral blood, obtained 4 to 5 months after surgery. CDR3 nucleotide sequence: TGTGCCAGCAGCTTACGGTCCAGCGGGGAGTACAATGAGCAGTTCTTC. This translates into CASSLRSSGEYNEQFF. Filled out from reference TRBV7-3 and TRBJ2-1, the complete variable domain reads GAGVSQTPSNKVTEKGKYVELRCDPISGHTALYWYRQSLGQGPEFLIYFQGTGAADDSGLPNDRFFAVRPEGSVSTLKIQRTERGDSAVYLCASSLRSSGEYNEQFFGPGTRLTVL.